What follows are 20 T cell receptor beta chains derived from one specimen sequenced in a study of blood T cell repertoires in COVID-19. Clones were sequenced by immunoSEQ multiplex PCR, and TCRdb holds only the in-frame ones, with some missing. Altogether fewer than 120,000 clones are present, around 68% being singletons, with the ten largest covering under 10%. Sequencing was carried out using peripheral blood. Receptors originate from a woman aged 60-70 years with acute or convalescent COVID-19.

Only a few counts were recorded for this clone. V usage is TRBV4-3 and J usage is TRBJ2-7; 9 bases are shared with TRBD1. Germline V gives CDR1 LGHNA, CDR2 YSLEER. The trim removed 0 bases at V and 1 base at J, leaving 1 base unmatched. The CDR3 consists of 15 residues. DNA for the CDR3: TGCGCCAGCAGCCAAGAGGACAGGGGTTCCTACGAGCAGTACTTC. Its protein product is CASSQEDRGSYEQYF.

The gene calls are TRBV5-1 and TRBJ1-2; 11 bases line up with TRBD1. V was clipped by 4 bases and J by 7 bases; unmatched bases: 15. Germline V gene lookup returns CDR1 SGHRS and CDR2 YFSETQ. CDR3 length: 17 amino acids. The CDR3 reads CASSTNSGQGGEGGYTF. In DNA, the CDR3 is TGCGCCAGCAGCACCAACTCGGGACAGGGGGGCGAAGGTGGCTACACCTTC.

V is TRBV5-8 and J is TRBJ1-1, with 8 bases fitting TRBD1. The CDR3 loop spans 16 amino acids. Germline lookup yields CDR1 SGHTS and CDR2 YDEGEE. J gave up 5 bases and V 0 bases, and 9 bases lay outside the gene matches. Here the CDR3 DNA reads TGTGCCAGCAGCTTGGGACAGGGGTTGAGGGGGACTGAAGCTTTCTTT. Its protein product is CASSLGQGLRGTEAFF.

This rearrangement joins TRBV5-1 to TRBJ2-7, with TRBD1 as a possible D gene (6 bases). CDR1 SGHRS and CDR2 YFSETQ come from the germline V gene. The CDR3 runs to 14 residues. Trimming removed 2 bases at V and 4 bases at J, with 13 bases between. The DNA of the CDR3 is TGCGCCAGCAGCTTCGAAGGGACAACTTACGAGCAGTACTTC. It yields the protein CASSFEGTTYEQYF. Variable domain in full (rest from reference TRBV5-1 and TRBJ2-7): KAGVTQTPRYLIKTRGQQVTLSCSPISGHRSVSWYQQTPGQGLQFLFEYFSETQRNKGNFPGRFSGRQFSNSRSEMNVSTLELGDSALYLCASSFEGTTYEQYFGPGTRLTVT.

J is TRBJ1-2 and V is TRBV2; the match to TRBD1 covers 7 bases. Germline V gene lookup returns CDR1 SNHLY and CDR2 FYNNEI. The CDR3 extends over 12 amino acids. The V and J ends lost 8 bases and 3 bases, in that order; junction bases with no gene match: 3. CDR3 DNA sequence: TGTGCCAGCGGAGGGGGCGACTATGGCTACACCTTC. Protein: CASGGGDYGYTF.

The chain links TRBV3-1 (or the pseudogene TRBV3-2) to TRBJ1-1, with 7 bases matching TRBD1. This CDR3 is 14 amino acids long. Germline values: CDR1 LGHDT, CDR2 YNNKEL (reference sequence). The V gene end was trimmed by 4 bases and the J gene end by 3 bases; junction bases not matched to a gene: 5. The CDR3 region has the DNA TGTGCCAGCAGCCCCACAGGGGAGTACACTGAAGCTTTCTTT. Protein: CASSPTGEYTEAFF.

The V and J genes are TRBV2 and TRBJ1-4; the match to TRBD1 covers 7 bases. The CDR3 loop spans 16 amino acids. V shed 0 bases, J shed 3 bases, and the junction held 4 bases outside the gene matches. Germline V gene sequence: CDR1 SNHLY, CDR2 FYNNEI. CDR3 sequence reads: CASSEALQGANEKLFF. In DNA form, the CDR3 reads TGTGCCAGCAGTGAAGCGCTTCAGGGGGCTAATGAAAAACTGTTTTTT.

The chain employs TRBV5-6 and TRBJ2-2, with D maybe TRBD1 (6 bases). This CDR3 has 13 residues. Per germline, CDR1 SGHDT and CDR2 YYEEEE. V lost 6 bases, J lost 6 bases, and 12 bases lay in between. The CDR3 sequence: CASTQGLAGELFF. CDR3 DNA: TGTGCCAGCACCCAGGGGTTGGCCGGGGAGCTGTTTTTT.

The chain is built from TRBV7-8 and TRBJ1-2, with TRBD1 as a possible D gene (6 bases). CDR1 and CDR2 from the germline V gene are SGHVS and FQNEAQ. The CDR3 runs to 12 residues. V lost 2 bases and J 10 bases, leaving 11 bases between the germline ends. This CDR3 is CASSLNRVDYTF. The CDR3 region has the DNA TGTGCCAGCAGCTTAAACAGGGTTGACTACACCTTC.

This clone came up once. The chain recombines TRBV7-2 with TRBJ2-3; D ambiguous. Per germline, CDR1 SGHTA and CDR2 FQGNSA. V was clipped by 2 bases and J by 0 bases, with 9 bases between them. CDR3 size: 15 residues. The CDR3 DNA follows: TGTGCCAGCAGCTTAAAGGTAGCTAGCACAGATACGCAGTATTTT. Translating it yields CASSLKVASTDTQYF.

The V gene is TRBV6-2 or TRBV6-3, the J gene TRBJ2-1, with TRBD2 matching 10 bases. CDR3 size: 15 residues. J was trimmed by 7 bases and V by 2 bases; bases with no gene match: 5. CDR1 is MNHEY, CDR2 SVGEGT, per germline. DNA of the CDR3: TGTGCCAGCAGTTACGCAGCGGGGGGGCTTAATGAGCAGTTCTTC. It is translated as CASSYAAGGLNEQFF.

This clone was seen ten or more times. V is TRBV5-8 and J is TRBJ1-5, with D maybe TRBD1 (6 bases). Trimming stripped 5 bases from V and 3 bases from J, with 12 bases between. The germline V gene encodes CDR1 SGHTS and CDR2 YDEGEE. This CDR3 is built from 14 residues. This CDR3 reads CASSSTGPNQPQHF. In DNA, the CDR3 is TGTGCCAGCAGTTCTACAGGGCCCAATCAGCCCCAGCATTTT.

This clone was counted between two and nine times. The J gene is TRBJ1-5, the V gene TRBV23-1, with a tentative D call TRBD1 (5 bases). TRBV23-1 carries the ORF label, with uncertain function. CDR3 length equals 14 residues. Trimming stripped 7 bases from V and 6 bases from J, with 16 bases between. This CDR3 is CASKTQGSSQPQHF. The CDR3, as DNA: TGCGCCAGCAAAACCCAGGGAAGTAGTCAGCCCCAGCATTTT.

J is TRBJ1-5 and V is TRBV23-1, with a weak D call TRBD1 (6 bases). TRBV23-1 has ORF status, its function being uncertain. The V and J ends lost 4 bases and 0 bases respectively, with 13 bases between them. The CDR3 totals 16 residues. The CDR3 coding sequence is TGCGCCAGCAGTCTGAGACAGGATTTTAGCAATCAGCCCCAGCATTTT. Protein: CASSLRQDFSNQPQHF.

The V call is TRBV3-1 (or the pseudogene TRBV3-2), the J call TRBJ1-4; the D gene is possibly TRBD1 (5 bases). This CDR3 region has 13 residues. CDR1 and CDR2 (germline): LGHDT, YNNKEL (reference sequence). Trimming left V 6 bases short and J 5 bases short, with 10 bases between. CDR3 sequence (DNA): TGTGCCAGCAGTTATAGGACAAATGAAAAACTGTTTTTT. It translates to CASSYRTNEKLFF.

This clone was detected only a few times. The chain couples TRBV2 to TRBJ1-6; a possible D gene is TRBD1 (6 bases). V was shortened by 7 bases and J by 9 bases, with 19 bases between the two germline ends. The CDR3 spans 15 residues. Germline V CDR1 and CDR2: SNHLY, FYNNEI. DNA of the CDR3: TGTGCCAGCATTCCACAGGGTGGGTTAGGTTCACCCCTCCACTTT. Residues: CASIPQGGLGSPLHF.

The chain has TRBV7-3 and TRBJ1-1; TRBD1 is a possible D gene (6 bases). The CDR3 covers 16 residues. V dropped 5 bases and J dropped 5 bases, with 21 bases sitting between them. CDR1 SGHTA and CDR2 FQGTGA come from the germline V gene. DNA of the CDR3: TGTGCCAGCAGCCCCCCGGGGGGCGGGCTGGGTACTGAAGCTTTCTTT. Amino acids: CASSPPGGGLGTEAFF.

This clone was found a few times. The chain links TRBV6-1 to TRBJ2-3; TRBD2 is a possible D gene (6 bases). The V gene lost 3 bases and the J gene lost 4 bases, with 14 bases spanning the gap. The CDR3 extends over 15 amino acids. The germline gives CDR1 MNHNS, CDR2 SASEGT. Written as DNA, the CDR3 is TGTGCCAGCAGTGAGGTCGGGAGTAACGCAGATACGCAGTATTTT. Translation: CASSEVGSNADTQYF.

The chain combines TRBV29-1 with TRBJ2-3; 7 bases align to TRBD2. The V gene end was trimmed by 6 bases and the J gene end by 2 bases; junction bases not matched to a gene: 5. The germline gives CDR1 SQVTM, CDR2 ANQGSEA. This CDR3 contains 13 residues. CDR3 loop: CSVKRGPTDTQYF. In DNA, the CDR3 is TGCAGCGTCAAGCGGGGTCCCACAGATACGCAGTATTTT.

The V and J genes are TRBV27 and TRBJ2-4; TRBD1 matches 7 bases. Per the germline V gene, CDR1 is MNHEY and CDR2 is SMNVEV (reference sequence). The V gene end was trimmed by 6 bases and the J gene end by 3 bases; junction bases not matched to a gene: 8. The CDR3 has 15 amino acids. Written as DNA, the CDR3 is TGTGCCAGCAGCCCGACAGGGTTTGGCAAAAACATTCAGTACTTC. It translates to CASSPTGFGKNIQYF.